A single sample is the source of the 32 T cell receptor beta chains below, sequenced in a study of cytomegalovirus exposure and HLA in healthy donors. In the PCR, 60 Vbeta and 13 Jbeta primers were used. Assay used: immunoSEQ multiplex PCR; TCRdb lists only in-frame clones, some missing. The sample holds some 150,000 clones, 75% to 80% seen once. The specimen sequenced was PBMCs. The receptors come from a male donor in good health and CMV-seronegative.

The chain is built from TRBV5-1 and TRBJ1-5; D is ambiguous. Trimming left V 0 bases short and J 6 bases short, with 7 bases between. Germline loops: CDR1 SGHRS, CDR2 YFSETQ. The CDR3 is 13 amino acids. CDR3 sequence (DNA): TGCGCCAGCAGCTTGGCACTCGGTCAGCCCCAGCATTTT. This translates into CASSLALGQPQHF.

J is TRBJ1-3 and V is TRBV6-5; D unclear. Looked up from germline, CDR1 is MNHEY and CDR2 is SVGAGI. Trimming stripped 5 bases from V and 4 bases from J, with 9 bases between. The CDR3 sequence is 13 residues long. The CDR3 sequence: CASSQTVGNTIYF. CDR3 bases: TGTGCCAGCAGTCAAACAGTAGGAAACACCATATATTTT.

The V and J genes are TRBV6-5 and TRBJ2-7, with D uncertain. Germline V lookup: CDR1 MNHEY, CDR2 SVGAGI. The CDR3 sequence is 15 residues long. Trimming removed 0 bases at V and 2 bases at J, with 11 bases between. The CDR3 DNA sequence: TGTGCCAGCAGTTACTCGAGTTCTTCTACCTACGAGCAGTACTTC. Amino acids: CASSYSSSSTYEQYF.

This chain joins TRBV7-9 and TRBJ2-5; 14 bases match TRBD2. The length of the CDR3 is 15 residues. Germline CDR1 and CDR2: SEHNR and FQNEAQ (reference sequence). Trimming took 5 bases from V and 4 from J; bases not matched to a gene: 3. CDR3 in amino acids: CASSRLAGGRETQYF. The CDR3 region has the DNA TGTGCCAGCAGCCGACTAGCGGGAGGGAGAGAGACCCAGTACTTC.

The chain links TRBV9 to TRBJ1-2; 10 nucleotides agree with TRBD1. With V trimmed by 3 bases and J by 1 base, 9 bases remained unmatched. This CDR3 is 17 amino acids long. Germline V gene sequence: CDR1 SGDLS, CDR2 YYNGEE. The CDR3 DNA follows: TGTGCCAGCAGCGCAGGGACAGGGGAGGAAAATAACTATGGCTACACCTTC. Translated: CASSAGTGEENNYGYTF.

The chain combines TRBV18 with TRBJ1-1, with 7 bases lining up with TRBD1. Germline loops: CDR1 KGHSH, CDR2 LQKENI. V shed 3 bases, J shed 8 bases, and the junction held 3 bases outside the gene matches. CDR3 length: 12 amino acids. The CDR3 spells CASSPTTGEAFF. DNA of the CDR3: TGTGCCAGCTCACCCACGACAGGGGAAGCTTTCTTT.

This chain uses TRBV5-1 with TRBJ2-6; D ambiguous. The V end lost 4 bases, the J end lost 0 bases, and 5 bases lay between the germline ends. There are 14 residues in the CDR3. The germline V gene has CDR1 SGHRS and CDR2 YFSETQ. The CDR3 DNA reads TGCGCCAGCAGCCCCTACTCTGGGGCCAACGTCCTGACTTTC. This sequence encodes CASSPYSGANVLTF.

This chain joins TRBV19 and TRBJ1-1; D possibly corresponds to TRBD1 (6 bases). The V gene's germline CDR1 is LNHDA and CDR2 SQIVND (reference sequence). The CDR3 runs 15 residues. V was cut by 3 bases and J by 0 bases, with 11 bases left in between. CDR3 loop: CASSIVGQVNTEAFF. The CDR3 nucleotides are TGTGCCAGTAGTATTGTGGGACAAGTGAACACTGAAGCTTTCTTT.

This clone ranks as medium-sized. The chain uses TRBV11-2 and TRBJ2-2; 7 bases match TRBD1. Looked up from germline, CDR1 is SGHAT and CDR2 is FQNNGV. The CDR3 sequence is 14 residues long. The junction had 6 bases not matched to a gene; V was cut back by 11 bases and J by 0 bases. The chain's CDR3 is CAGSDRTNTGELFF. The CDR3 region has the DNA TGTGCCGGATCGGACAGGACGAACACCGGGGAGCTGTTTTTT.

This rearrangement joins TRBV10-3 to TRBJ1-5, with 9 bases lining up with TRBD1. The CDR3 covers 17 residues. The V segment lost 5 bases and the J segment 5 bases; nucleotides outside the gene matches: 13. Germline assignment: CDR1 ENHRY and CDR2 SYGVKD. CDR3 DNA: TGTGCCATCAGTAGGGGGGTGGGACAGGGCATCGATCAGCCCCAGCATTTT. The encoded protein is CAISRGVGQGIDQPQHF.

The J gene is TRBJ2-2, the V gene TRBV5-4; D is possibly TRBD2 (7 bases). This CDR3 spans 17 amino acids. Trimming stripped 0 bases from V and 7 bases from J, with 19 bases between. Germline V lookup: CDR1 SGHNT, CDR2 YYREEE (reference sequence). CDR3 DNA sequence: TGTGCCAGCAGCTTGGGGGGGGGCTTACAGACTGGCGGGGAGCTGTTTTTT. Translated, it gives CASSLGGGLQTGGELFF.

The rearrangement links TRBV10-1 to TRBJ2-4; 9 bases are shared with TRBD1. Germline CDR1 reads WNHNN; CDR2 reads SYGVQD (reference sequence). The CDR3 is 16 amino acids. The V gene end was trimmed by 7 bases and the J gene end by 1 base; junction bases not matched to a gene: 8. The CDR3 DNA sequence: TGCGCCAGCACGGGGGTACAGGGGGCTGCCAAAAACATTCAGTACTTC. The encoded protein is CASTGVQGAAKNIQYF.

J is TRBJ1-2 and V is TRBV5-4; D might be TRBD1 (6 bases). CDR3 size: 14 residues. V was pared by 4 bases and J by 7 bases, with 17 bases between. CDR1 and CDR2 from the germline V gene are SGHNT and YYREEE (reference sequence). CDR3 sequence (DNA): TGTGCCAGCAGCCCGAGTGGGGGCTTTGGTGGCTACACCTTC. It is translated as CASSPSGGFGGYTF.

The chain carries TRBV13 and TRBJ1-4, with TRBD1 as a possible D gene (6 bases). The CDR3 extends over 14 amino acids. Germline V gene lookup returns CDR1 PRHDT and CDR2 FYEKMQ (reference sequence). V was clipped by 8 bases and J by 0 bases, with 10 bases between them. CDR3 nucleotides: TGTGCCAGCGGGAACAGGGCAACTAATGAAAAACTGTTTTTT. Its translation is CASGNRATNEKLFF.

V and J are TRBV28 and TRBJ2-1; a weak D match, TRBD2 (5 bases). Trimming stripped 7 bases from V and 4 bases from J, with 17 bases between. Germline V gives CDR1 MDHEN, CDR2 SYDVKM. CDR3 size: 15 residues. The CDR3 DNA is TGTGCCAGCACCCTGCGGGTTGGGGAATACAATGAGCAGTTCTTC. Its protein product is CASTLRVGEYNEQFF. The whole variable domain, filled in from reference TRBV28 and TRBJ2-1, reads DVKVTQSSRYLVKRTGEKVFLECVQDMDHENMFWYRQDPGLGLRLIYFSYDVKMKEKGDIPEGYSVSREKKERFSLILESASTNQTSMYLCASTLRVGEYNEQFFGPGTRLTVL.

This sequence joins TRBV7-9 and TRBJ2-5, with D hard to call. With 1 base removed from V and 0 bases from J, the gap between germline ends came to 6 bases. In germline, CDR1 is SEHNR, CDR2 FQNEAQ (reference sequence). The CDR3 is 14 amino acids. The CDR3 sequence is CASSLGAYQETQYF. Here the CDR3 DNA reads TGTGCCAGCAGCTTAGGAGCATACCAAGAGACCCAGTACTTC.

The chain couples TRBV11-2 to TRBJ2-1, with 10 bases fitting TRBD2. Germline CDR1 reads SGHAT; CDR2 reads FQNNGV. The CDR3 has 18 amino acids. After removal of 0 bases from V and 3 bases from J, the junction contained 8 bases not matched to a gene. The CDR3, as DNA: TGTGCCAGCAGCTTAGAGGATTCTAGCGGGAGCAACTACAATGAGCAGTTCTTC. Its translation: CASSLEDSSGSNYNEQFF.

In DNA form, the CDR3 reads TGTGCCAGCTCACCAGAGGGAAATCCTAATGAAAAACTGTTTTTT. Encoded protein: CASSPEGNPNEKLFF. The chain employs TRBV18 and TRBJ1-4, with no clear D. Germline V CDR1 and CDR2: KGHSH, LQKENI. With 2 bases removed from V and 3 bases from J, the gap between germline ends came to 10 bases. This CDR3 has 15 residues.

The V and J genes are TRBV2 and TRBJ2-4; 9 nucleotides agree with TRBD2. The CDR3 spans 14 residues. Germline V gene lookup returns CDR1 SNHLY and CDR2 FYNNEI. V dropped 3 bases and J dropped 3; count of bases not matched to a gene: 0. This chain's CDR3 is CASSETSGKNIQYF. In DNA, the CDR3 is TGTGCCAGCAGTGAGACTAGCGGCAAAAACATTCAGTACTTC.

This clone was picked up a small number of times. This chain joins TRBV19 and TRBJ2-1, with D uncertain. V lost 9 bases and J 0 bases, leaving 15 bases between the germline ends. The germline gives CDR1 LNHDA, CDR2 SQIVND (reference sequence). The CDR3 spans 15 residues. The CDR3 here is CASTAGRSSYNEQFF. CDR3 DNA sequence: TGTGCCAGCACCGCCGGCCGGAGCTCCTACAATGAGCAGTTCTTC.

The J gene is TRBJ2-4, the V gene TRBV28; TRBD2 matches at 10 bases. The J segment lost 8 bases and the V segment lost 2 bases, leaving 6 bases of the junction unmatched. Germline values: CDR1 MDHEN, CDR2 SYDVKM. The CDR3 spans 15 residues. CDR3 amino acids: CASSLAGTSEYIQYF. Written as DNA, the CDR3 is TGTGCCAGCAGTTTAGCCGGGACTAGCGAGTACATTCAGTACTTC. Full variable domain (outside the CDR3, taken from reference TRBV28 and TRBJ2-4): DVKVTQSSRYLVKRTGEKVFLECVQDMDHENMFWYRQDPGLGLRLIYFSYDVKMKEKGDIPEGYSVSREKKERFSLILESASTNQTSMYLCASSLAGTSEYIQYFGAGTRLSVL.

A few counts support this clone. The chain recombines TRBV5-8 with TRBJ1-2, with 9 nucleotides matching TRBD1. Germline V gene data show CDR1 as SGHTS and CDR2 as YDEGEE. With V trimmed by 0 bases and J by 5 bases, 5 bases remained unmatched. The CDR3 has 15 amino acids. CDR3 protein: CASSLAGTGLYGYTF. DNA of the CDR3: TGTGCCAGCAGCTTGGCCGGGACAGGGCTTTATGGCTACACCTTC.

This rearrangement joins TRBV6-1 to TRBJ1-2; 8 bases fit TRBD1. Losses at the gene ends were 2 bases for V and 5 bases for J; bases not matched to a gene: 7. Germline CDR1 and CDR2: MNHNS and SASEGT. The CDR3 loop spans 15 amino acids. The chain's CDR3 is CASSENPQGAYGYTF. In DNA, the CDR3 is TGTGCCAGCAGTGAAAACCCTCAGGGGGCTTATGGCTACACCTTC.

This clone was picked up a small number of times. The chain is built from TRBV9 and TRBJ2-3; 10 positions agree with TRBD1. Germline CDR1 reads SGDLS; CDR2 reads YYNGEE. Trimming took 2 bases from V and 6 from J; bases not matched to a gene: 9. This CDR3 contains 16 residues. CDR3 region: CASSVPLRDRGDTQYF. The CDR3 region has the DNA TGTGCCAGCAGCGTCCCCCTCCGGGACAGGGGCGATACGCAGTATTTT.

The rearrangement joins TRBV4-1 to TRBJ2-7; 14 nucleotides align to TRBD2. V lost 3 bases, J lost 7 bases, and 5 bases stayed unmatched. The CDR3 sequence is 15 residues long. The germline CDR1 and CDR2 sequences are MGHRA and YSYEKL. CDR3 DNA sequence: TGCGCCAGCAGCCAGTCCGGACTAGCGGGGGGAGAGCAGTACTTC. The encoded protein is CASSQSGLAGGEQYF.

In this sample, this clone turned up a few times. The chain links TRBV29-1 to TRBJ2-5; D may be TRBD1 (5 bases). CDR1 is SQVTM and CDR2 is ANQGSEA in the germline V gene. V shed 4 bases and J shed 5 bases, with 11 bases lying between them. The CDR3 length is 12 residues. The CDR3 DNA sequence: TGCAGCGTTGGTTCAGGGCGGGAGACCCAGTACTTC. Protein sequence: CSVGSGRETQYF.

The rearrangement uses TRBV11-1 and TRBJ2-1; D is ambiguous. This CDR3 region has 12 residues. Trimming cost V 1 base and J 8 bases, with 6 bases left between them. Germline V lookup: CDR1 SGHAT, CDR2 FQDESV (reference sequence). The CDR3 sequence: CASSLEEYEQFF. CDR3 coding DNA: TGTGCCAGCAGCTTAGAAGAGTATGAGCAGTTCTTC.

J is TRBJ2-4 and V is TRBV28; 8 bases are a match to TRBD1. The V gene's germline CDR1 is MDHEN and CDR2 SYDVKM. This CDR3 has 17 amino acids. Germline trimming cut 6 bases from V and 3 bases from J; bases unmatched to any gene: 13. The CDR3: CASSPRGQGAVKNIQYF. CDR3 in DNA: TGTGCCAGCAGCCCACGTGGTCAGGGGGCCGTCAAAAACATTCAGTACTTC.

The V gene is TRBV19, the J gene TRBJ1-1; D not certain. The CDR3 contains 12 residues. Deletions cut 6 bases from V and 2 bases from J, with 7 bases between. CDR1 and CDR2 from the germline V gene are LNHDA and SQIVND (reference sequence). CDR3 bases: TGTGCCAGTAGGCGGGCTAACACTGAAGCTTTCTTT. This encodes CASRRANTEAFF.

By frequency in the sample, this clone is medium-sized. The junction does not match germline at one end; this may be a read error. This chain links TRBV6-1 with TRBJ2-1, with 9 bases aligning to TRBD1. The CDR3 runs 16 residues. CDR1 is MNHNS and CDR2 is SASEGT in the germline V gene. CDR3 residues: CASREGTGTPYNEQFF. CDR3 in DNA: TGTGCCAGCAGAGAAGGGACAGGGACACCCTACAATGAGCAGTTCTTC.

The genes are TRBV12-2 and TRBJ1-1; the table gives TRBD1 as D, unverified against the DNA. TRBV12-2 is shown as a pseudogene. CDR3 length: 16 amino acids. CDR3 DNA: TGTGCAAGTCGCTTAGGGCTGGTGTACGTAAACACTGAAGCTTTCTTT. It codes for CASRLGLVYVNTEAFF.

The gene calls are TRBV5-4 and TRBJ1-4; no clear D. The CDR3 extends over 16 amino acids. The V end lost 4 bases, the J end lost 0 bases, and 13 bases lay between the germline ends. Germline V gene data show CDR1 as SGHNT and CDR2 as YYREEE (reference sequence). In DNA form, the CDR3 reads TGTGCCAGCAGCACCGAGGTCGCGGCAACTAATGAAAAACTGTTTTTT. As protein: CASSTEVAATNEKLFF. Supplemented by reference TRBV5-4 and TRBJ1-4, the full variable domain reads ETGVTQSPTHLIKTRGQQVTLRCSSQSGHNTVSWYQQALGQGPQFIFQYYREEENGRGNFPPRFSGLQFPNYSSELNVNALELDDSALYLCASSTEVAATNEKLFFGSGTQLSVL.